The 26 T cell receptor beta chains given below trace back to one sample, sequenced in a study of CD8 T cells in ankylosing spondylitis. TCRdb re-derived calls from the 5' RACE reads in MiXCR, one entry per CDR3 protein. The sample records approximately 290,000 distinct CDR3 sequences, less than 25% being singletons. The sample consisted of blood, either unsorted or a sorted T cell fraction (not recorded which). The receptors stem from a female donor with ankylosing spondylitis or in good health (not recorded which).

This sequence joins TRBV11-2 and TRBJ2-5, with a weak D call TRBD2 (5 bases). Germline loops: CDR1 SGHAT, CDR2 FQNNGV. The V end lost 1 base, the J end lost 7 bases, and 13 bases lay between the germline ends. The length of the CDR3 is 14 residues. The CDR3 DNA reads as TGTGCCAGCAGCTTAGGGACCGACGGGGTGACCCAGTACTTC. Translated: CASSLGTDGVTQYF.

V and J are TRBV7-2 and TRBJ2-1; D not resolved. Trimming stripped 4 bases from V and 2 bases from J, with 15 bases between. The CDR3 contains 16 residues. Germline loops: CDR1 SGHTA, CDR2 FQGNSA. CDR3 sequence: CASSSYGSAPYNEQFF. The CDR3 DNA follows: TGTGCCAGCAGCTCCTATGGGTCCGCCCCCTACAATGAGCAGTTCTTC.

This clonotype was seen ten or more times. The V gene is TRBV29-1, the J gene TRBJ2-7; 7 bases line up with TRBD1. Germline V gives CDR1 SQVTM, CDR2 ANQGSEA. V dropped 7 bases and J dropped 5; count of bases not matched to a gene: 5. CDR3 length: 11 amino acids. In DNA form, the CDR3 reads TGCAGCGGCATTACAGGGGACGAGCAGTACTTC. It yields the protein CSGITGDEQYF.

At least ten counts were recorded for this clonotype. The J gene is TRBJ2-1, the V gene TRBV7-6; 10 bases are a match to TRBD2. The CDR3 has 16 residues. The J segment lost 6 bases and the V segment lost 3 bases, leaving 8 bases of the junction unmatched. The V gene's germline CDR1 is SGHVS and CDR2 FNYEAQ. CDR3 DNA sequence: TGTGCCAGCAGCTTCAAGCGGGAGGGCCTAGGCAATGAGCAGTTCTTC. It is translated as CASSFKREGLGNEQFF.

This sequence joins TRBV7-9 and TRBJ1-1; a weak D match, TRBD1 (5 bases). Trimming left V 5 bases short and J 6 bases short, with 19 bases between. CDR1 and CDR2 from the germline V gene are SEHNR and FQNEAQ (reference sequence). The length of the CDR3 is 15 residues. CDR3 coding DNA: TGTGCCAGCAGCCCCGAATCAGGGAGTTTGGCTGAAGCTTTCTTT. Protein: CASSPESGSLAEAFF.

This clonotype has a handful of counts. The chain recombines TRBV24-1 with TRBJ2-1, with D perhaps TRBD2 (5 bases). Germline CDR1 is KGHDR and CDR2 is SFDVKD. V lost 4 bases, J lost 8 bases, and 11 bases lay in between. The CDR3 length is 13 residues. CDR3 bases: TGTGCCACCAGTGACACTAGGACTGATGAGCAGTTCTTC. It encodes CATSDTRTDEQFF.

The chain uses TRBV6-2 or TRBV6-3 and TRBJ2-3, with D perhaps TRBD1 or TRBD2 (5 bases each). Germline loops: CDR1 MNHEY, CDR2 SVGEGT. CDR3 size: 15 residues. V lost 6 bases and J lost 6, with 19 bases in between. The CDR3 nucleotides are TGTGCCAGCAGCCGTCCCTCCGGGACCCATGATACGCAGTATTTT. The encoded protein is CASSRPSGTHDTQYF.

This clonotype appeared many times. The J gene is TRBJ1-1, the V gene TRBV10-3; no reliable D call. CDR1 and CDR2 (germline): ENHRY, SYGVKD. The length of the CDR3 is 16 residues. V shed 8 bases and J shed 2 bases, with 21 bases lying between them. CDR3 sequence: CAIRSRQTLLNTEAFF. CDR3 nucleotides: TGTGCCATCCGTTCCCGGCAGACCTTATTAAACACTGAAGCTTTCTTT.

The rearrangement uses TRBV12-3 or TRBV12-4 and TRBJ2-7; 9 bases map to TRBD2. The CDR3 has 18 amino acids. The V segment lost 1 base and the J segment 2 bases; nucleotides outside the gene matches: 12. The CDR3 protein is CASSLGGWSGRHPYEQYF. For the CDR3, the DNA is TGTGCCAGCAGTTTAGGGGGGTGGAGCGGGAGGCACCCCTACGAGCAGTACTTC.

This clonotype has just a few counts. The gene calls are TRBV4-3 and TRBJ1-1; D perhaps matches TRBD1 (6 bases). With 5 bases removed from V and 1 base from J, the gap between germline ends came to 11 bases. Germline V CDR1 and CDR2: LGHNA, YSLEER. The CDR3 is 14 residues long. CDR3 sequence (DNA): TGCGCCAGCAGCTACTCACAGGGGAACACTGAAGCTTTCTTT. Its protein product is CASSYSQGNTEAFF.

As DNA, the CDR3 is TGCAGTGCTAGAGACCCCCGGGTGGGTGAGCAGTTCTTC. It translates to CSARDPRVGEQFF. This chain joins TRBV20-1 and TRBJ2-1; D is uncertain. Trimming removed 0 bases from V and 9 bases from J, with 12 bases in between. The CDR3 consists of 13 residues. Germline-derived CDR1 and CDR2 are DFQATT and SNEGSKA (reference sequence).

The CDR3 here is CASSQVGDYNIQYF. As DNA, the CDR3 is TGTGCCAGCAGCCAAGTTGGAGATTATAACATTCAGTACTTC. The V and J genes are TRBV3-1 and TRBJ2-4; D is ambiguous. Looked up from germline, CDR1 is LGHDT and CDR2 is YNNKEL (reference sequence). V lost 1 base to trimming and J lost 7 bases, with 11 bases between them. The CDR3 runs 14 residues.

This chain uses TRBV7-6 with TRBJ2-3; D not resolved. The CDR3 totals 18 residues. V lost 5 bases, J lost 0 bases, and 21 bases lay in between. Germline V lookup: CDR1 SGHVS, CDR2 FNYEAQ. The CDR3 region has the DNA TGTGCCAGCAGCCTCCAAACATCCTCCCATTACAGCACAGATACGCAGTATTTT. Amino acid sequence: CASSLQTSSHYSTDTQYF.

This clonotype was observed a handful of times. This chain joins TRBV20-1 and TRBJ1-4; 7 bases are a match to TRBD1. J lost 7 bases, V lost 6 bases, and 8 bases had no gene match. Looked up from germline, CDR1 is DFQATT and CDR2 is SNEGSKA (reference sequence). This CDR3 spans 13 amino acids. CDR3 protein: CSANRDSREKLFF. CDR3 sequence (DNA): TGCAGTGCCAACCGGGACAGTCGTGAAAAACTGTTTTTT.

This clonotype turned up a few times. V usage is TRBV20-1 and J usage is TRBJ2-5, with D uncertain. V shed 5 bases and J shed 1 base, with 17 bases lying between them. The CDR3 is 15 amino acids. The germline CDR1 and CDR2 sequences are DFQATT and SNEGSKA (reference sequence). As DNA, the CDR3 is TGCAGTGCTGCCCCGGGCCGCCTCGCCCAAGAGACCCAGTACTTC. Translation: CSAAPGRLAQETQYF.

This clonotype was observed a few times. CDR3: CASATGFINNEQFF. The CDR3 nucleotides are TGCGCCAGCGCGACAGGGTTTATTAACAATGAGCAGTTCTTC. This chain links TRBV5-1 with TRBJ2-1, with 7 bases lining up with TRBD1. Germline CDR1 SGHRS, CDR2 YFSETQ. This CDR3 has 14 amino acids. The V gene end was trimmed by 7 bases and the J gene end by 5 bases; junction bases not matched to a gene: 9.

The V and J genes are TRBV20-1 and TRBJ2-5, with TRBD2 matching over 7 bases. Germline CDR1 DFQATT, CDR2 SNEGSKA (reference sequence). This CDR3 contains 16 residues. Trimming took 5 bases from V and 2 from J; bases not matched to a gene: 14. The CDR3 coding sequence is TGCAGTGCTCCTCCTCGACCGGGACTACGACAAGAGACCCAGTACTTC. Its protein product is CSAPPRPGLRQETQYF.

This clonotype was observed a few times. The chain combines TRBV11-2 with TRBJ1-1; no clear D. From germline, CDR1 is SGHAT and CDR2 FQNNGV. The CDR3 sequence is 17 residues long. V was trimmed by 0 bases and J by 2 bases, leaving 16 bases between them. The CDR3, as DNA: TGTGCCAGCAGCTTAGATGTAGTGGTGCAGGCCAACACTGAAGCTTTCTTT. This translates into CASSLDVVVQANTEAFF.

This clonotype was observed a handful of times. J is TRBJ2-1 and V is TRBV7-2; TRBD2 aligns across 8 bases. This CDR3 region has 16 residues. CDR1 and CDR2 from the germline V gene are SGHTA and FQGNSA. V lost 1 base to trimming and J lost 4 bases; unmatched junction nucleotides: 6. The CDR3 bases are TGTGCCAGCAGCTTAGTTTTAGCGGGGCCTTACAATGAGCAGTTCTTC. Residues: CASSLVLAGPYNEQFF.

The CDR3 coding sequence is TGTGCCAGCAGTTCCTCGGGACAGCAGTACGAGCAGTACTTC. Protein product: CASSSSGQQYEQYF. The V and J genes are TRBV12-3 or TRBV12-4 and TRBJ2-7, with 7 nucleotides matching TRBD1. Losses at the gene ends were 4 bases for V and 4 bases for J; bases not matched to a gene: 7. This CDR3 is built from 14 residues.

The V gene is TRBV7-2, the J gene TRBJ2-7; 12 bases map to TRBD2. V was clipped by 0 bases and J by 6 bases; unmatched bases: 3. The CDR3 consists of 15 residues. The V gene's germline CDR1 is SGHTA and CDR2 FQGNSA. CDR3 in amino acids: CASSLATSGSLEQYF. Here the CDR3 DNA reads TGTGCCAGCAGCTTAGCGACTAGCGGGAGCCTCGAGCAGTACTTC.

In this sample, this clonotype turned up many times. This chain uses TRBV20-1 with TRBJ2-3, with TRBD1 as a possible D gene (5 bases). V lost 5 bases, J lost 2 bases, and 14 bases lay in between. Looked up from germline, CDR1 is DFQATT and CDR2 is SNEGSKA (reference sequence). There are 14 residues in the CDR3. The CDR3 spells CSASRQHHTDTQYF. For the CDR3, the DNA is TGCAGTGCTTCCCGACAGCACCACACAGATACGCAGTATTTT.

The J gene is TRBJ2-7, the V gene TRBV12-3 or TRBV12-4; D is unresolved. The CDR3 is made up of 12 amino acids. The germline V and J ends were trimmed by 3 bases and 5 bases, with 8 bases remaining between them. The CDR3 region is CASSLTFHEQYF. The DNA for the CDR3 is TGTGCCAGCAGTTTGACGTTCCACGAGCAGTACTTC.

The chain carries TRBV6-2 or TRBV6-3 and TRBJ2-7; D gene uncertain. Germline V gives CDR1 MNHEY, CDR2 SVGEGT. The V end lost 2 bases, the J end lost 1 base, and 12 bases lay between the germline ends. The CDR3 totals 15 residues. CDR3 sequence: CASSYVPLRSYEQYF. In nucleotides, the CDR3 is TGTGCCAGCAGTTACGTCCCCTTACGGTCCTACGAGCAGTACTTC.

This clonotype was detected a few times. The V gene is TRBV20-1, the J gene TRBJ2-2; TRBD2 is a possible D gene (6 bases). The ends were cut back, 1 base at V and 5 bases at J, with 11 bases in the middle. This CDR3 has 14 residues. From germline, CDR1 is DFQATT and CDR2 SNEGSKA (reference sequence). CDR3 sequence (DNA): TGCAGTGCTAGAGGAGCCCGGGGGACCGGGGAGCTGTTTTTT. It is translated as CSARGARGTGELFF.

The chain joins TRBV20-1 to TRBJ2-5, with 16 bases identical to TRBD2. The CDR3 runs to 18 residues. Germline V gene data show CDR1 as DFQATT and CDR2 as SNEGSKA (reference sequence). Unmatched junction bases numbered 8, after V lost 0 bases and J lost 4 bases. CDR3 sequence: CSARDGGTSGRAAETQYF. The CDR3 coding sequence is TGCAGTGCTAGAGACGGGGGGACTAGCGGGAGGGCGGCAGAGACCCAGTACTTC.